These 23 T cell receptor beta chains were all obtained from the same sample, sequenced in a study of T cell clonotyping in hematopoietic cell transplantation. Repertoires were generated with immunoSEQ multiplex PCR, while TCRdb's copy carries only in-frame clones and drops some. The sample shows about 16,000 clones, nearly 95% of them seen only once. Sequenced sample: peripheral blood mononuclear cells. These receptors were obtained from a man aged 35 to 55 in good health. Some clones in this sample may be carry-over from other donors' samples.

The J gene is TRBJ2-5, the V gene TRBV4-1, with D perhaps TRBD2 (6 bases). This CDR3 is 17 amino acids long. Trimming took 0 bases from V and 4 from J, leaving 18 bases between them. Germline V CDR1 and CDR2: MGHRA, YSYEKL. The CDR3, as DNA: TGCGCCAGCAGCCAAGATGCGGGTCTTTCCGGGGGAGAGACCCAGTACTTC. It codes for CASSQDAGLSGGETQYF.

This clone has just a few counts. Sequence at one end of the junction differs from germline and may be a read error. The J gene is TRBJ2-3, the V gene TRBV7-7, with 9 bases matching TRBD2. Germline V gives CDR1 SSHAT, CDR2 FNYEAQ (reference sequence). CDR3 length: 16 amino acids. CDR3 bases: TGTGCTAGCAGCTTAGGTAGCGGGGGTTTCACAGATACGCAGTATTTT. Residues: CASSLGSGGFTDTQYF. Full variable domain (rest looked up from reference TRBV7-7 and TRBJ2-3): GAGVSQSPRYKVTKRGQDVTLRCDPISSHATLYWYQQALGQGPEFLTYFNYEAQPDKSGLPSDRFSAERPEGSISTLTIQRTEQRDSAMYRCASSLGSGGFTDTQYFGPGTRLTVL.

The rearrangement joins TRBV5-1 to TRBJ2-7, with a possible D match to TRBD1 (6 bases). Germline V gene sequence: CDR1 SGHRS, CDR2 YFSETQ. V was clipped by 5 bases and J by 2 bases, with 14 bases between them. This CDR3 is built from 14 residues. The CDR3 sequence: CASSYAKGAYEQYF. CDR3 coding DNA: TGCGCCAGCAGTTACGCGAAGGGGGCCTACGAGCAGTACTTC.

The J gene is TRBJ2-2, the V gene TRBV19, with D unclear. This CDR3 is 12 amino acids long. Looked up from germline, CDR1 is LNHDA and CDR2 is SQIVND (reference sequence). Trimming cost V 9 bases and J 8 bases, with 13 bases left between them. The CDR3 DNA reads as TGTGCCAGCGGGCCAGCTGGGGGGGAGCTGTTTTTT. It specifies CASGPAGGELFF.

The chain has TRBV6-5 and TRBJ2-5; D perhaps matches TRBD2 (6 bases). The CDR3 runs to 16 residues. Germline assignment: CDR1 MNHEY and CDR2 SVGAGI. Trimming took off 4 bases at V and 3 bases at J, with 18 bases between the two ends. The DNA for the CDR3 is TGTGCCAGCAGTTGGCCCAGAGGGTCGGGGGAAGAGACCCAGTACTTC. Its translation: CASSWPRGSGEETQYF.

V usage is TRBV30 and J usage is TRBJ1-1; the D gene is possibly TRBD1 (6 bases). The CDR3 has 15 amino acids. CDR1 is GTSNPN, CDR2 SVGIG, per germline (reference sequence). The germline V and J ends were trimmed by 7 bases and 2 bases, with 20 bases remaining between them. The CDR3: CASQAMRGFNTEAFF. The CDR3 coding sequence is TGTGCCTCCCAAGCGATGAGGGGGTTCAACACTGAAGCTTTCTTT. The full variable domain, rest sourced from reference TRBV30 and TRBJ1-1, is SQTIHQWPATLVQPVGSPLSLECTVEGTSNPNLYWYRQAAGRGLQLLFYSVGIGQISSEVPQNLSASRPQDRQFILSSKKLLLSDSGFYLCASQAMRGFNTEAFFGQGTRLTVV.

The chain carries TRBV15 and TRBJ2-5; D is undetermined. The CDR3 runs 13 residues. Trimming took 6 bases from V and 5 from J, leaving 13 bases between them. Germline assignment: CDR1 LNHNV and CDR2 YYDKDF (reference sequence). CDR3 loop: CATRPHPRETQYF. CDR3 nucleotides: TGTGCCACCAGGCCGCATCCCCGGGAGACCCAGTACTTC.

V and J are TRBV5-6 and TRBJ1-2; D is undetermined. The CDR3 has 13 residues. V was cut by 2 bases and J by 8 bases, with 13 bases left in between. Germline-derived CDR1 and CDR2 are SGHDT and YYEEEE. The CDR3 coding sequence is TGTGCCAGCAGCTTAGGTCCCCGGGAGGGCTACACCTTC. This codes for CASSLGPREGYTF.

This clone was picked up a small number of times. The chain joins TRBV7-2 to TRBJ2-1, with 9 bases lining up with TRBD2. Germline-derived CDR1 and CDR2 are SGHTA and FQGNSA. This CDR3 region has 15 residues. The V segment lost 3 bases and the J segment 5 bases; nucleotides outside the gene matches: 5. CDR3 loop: CASSLTSGSHNEQFF. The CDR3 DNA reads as TGTGCCAGCAGCTTGACTAGCGGCTCACACAATGAGCAGTTCTTC.

The CDR3 loop reads CASSLSRASNEQFF. CDR3 nucleotide sequence: TGTGCCAGCAGCTTAAGCAGGGCCTCGAATGAGCAGTTCTTC. V is TRBV11-2 and J is TRBJ2-1; D might be TRBD1 (5 bases). The CDR3 length is 14 residues. Germline CDR1 and CDR2: SGHAT and FQNNGV. Trimming shortened V by 2 bases and J by 7 bases, and 12 bases separated the two germline ends.

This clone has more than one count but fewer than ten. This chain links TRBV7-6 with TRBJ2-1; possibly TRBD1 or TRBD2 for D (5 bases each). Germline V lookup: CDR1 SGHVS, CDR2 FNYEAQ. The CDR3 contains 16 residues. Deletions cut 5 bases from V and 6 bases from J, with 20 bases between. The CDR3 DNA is TGTGCCAGCAGCCTTAGACACCTGGGACCAACCAATGAGCAGTTCTTC. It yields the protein CASSLRHLGPTNEQFF.

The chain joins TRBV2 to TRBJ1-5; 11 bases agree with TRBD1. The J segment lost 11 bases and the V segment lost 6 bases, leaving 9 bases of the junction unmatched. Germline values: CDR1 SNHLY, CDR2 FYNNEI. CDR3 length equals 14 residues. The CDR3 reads CASSGDRGVMSQHF. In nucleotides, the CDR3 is TGTGCCAGCAGCGGGGACAGGGGGGTCATGTCCCAGCATTTT.

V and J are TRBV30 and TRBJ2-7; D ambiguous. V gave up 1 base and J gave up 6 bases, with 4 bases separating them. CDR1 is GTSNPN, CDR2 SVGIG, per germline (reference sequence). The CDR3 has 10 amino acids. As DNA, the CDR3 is TGTGCCTGGAGTGGTCCCGAGCAGTACTTC. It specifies CAWSGPEQYF.

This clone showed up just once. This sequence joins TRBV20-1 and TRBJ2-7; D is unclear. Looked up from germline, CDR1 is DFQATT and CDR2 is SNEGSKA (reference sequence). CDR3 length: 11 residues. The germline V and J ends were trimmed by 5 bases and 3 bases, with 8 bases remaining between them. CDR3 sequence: CSAYLRYEQYF. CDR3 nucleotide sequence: TGCAGTGCTTATCTTCGCTACGAGCAGTACTTC.

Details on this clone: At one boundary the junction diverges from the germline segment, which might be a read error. CDR3 sequence reads: CASSLAGGVTEAFF. The CDR3 DNA sequence: TGTGCCAGCAGCCTAGCGGGGGGGGTCACTGAAGCTTTCTTT. This chain links TRBV7-2 with TRBJ1-1, with D possibly TRBD1 on 5 matching bases. Germline V gene lookup returns CDR1 SGHTA and CDR2 FQGNSA. The CDR3 loop spans 14 amino acids.

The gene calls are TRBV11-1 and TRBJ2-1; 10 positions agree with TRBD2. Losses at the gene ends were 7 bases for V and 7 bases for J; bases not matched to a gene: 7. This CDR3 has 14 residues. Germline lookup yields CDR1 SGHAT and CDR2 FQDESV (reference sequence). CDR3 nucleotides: TGTGCCAGCACCCCTAGCGGGAGTGGGAATGAGCAGTTCTTC. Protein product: CASTPSGSGNEQFF.

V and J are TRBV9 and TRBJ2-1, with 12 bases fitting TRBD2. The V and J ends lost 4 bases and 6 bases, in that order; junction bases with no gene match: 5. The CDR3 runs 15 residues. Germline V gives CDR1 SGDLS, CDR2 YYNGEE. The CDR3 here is CASSTGLAGLNEQFF. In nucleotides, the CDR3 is TGTGCCAGCAGCACCGGACTAGCGGGGCTCAATGAGCAGTTCTTC.

The CDR3 protein is CASSSPGGGSYEQYF. For the CDR3, the DNA is TGTGCCAGCAGCTCCCCCGGGGGGGGTTCCTACGAGCAGTACTTC. The chain carries TRBV5-4 and TRBJ2-7; 8 bases match TRBD2. V gave up 3 bases and J gave up 1 base; unmatched junction bases: 6. The CDR3 is 15 residues long. Germline V gives CDR1 SGHNT, CDR2 YYREEE (reference sequence).

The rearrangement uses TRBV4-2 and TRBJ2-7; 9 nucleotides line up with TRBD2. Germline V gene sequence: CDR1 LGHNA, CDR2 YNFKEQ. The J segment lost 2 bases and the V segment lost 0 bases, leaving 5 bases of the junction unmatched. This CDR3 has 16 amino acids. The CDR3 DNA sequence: TGTGCCAGCAGCCAAGATGGGGCGGGAGGGGCCTACGAGCAGTACTTC. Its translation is CASSQDGAGGAYEQYF.

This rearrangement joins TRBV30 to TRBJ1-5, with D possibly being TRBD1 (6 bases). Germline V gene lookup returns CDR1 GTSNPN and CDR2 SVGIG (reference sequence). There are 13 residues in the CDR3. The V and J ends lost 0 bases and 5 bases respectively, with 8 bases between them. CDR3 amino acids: CAWSVEGDQPQHF. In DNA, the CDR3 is TGTGCCTGGAGTGTTGAGGGGGATCAGCCCCAGCATTTT. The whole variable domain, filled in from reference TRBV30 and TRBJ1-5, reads SQTIHQWPATLVQPVGSPLSLECTVEGTSNPNLYWYRQAAGRGLQLLFYSVGIGQISSEVPQNLSASRPQDRQFILSSKKLLLSDSGFYLCAWSVEGDQPQHFGDGTRLSIL.

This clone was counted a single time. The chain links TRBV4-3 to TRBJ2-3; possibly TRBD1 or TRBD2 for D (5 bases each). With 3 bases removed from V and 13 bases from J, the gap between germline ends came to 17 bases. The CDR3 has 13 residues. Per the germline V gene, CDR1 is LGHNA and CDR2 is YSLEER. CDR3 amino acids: CASSQDTGGQEYF. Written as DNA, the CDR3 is TGCGCCAGCAGCCAGGATACAGGAGGCCAAGAGTATTTT.

The CDR3 loop is CASRLEPPTVLPSIQYF. CDR3 in DNA: TGTGCAAGTCGCTTAGAGCCCCCGACGGTCCTACCGAGCATTCAGTACTTC. The chain carries TRBV12-2 and TRBJ2-4. TRBV12-2 is an annotated pseudogene. The CDR3 totals 17 residues.

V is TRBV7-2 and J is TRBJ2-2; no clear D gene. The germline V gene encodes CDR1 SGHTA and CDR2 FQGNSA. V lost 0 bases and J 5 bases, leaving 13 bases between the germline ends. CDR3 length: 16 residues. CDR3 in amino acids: CASSLALRASTGELFF. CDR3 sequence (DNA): TGTGCCAGCAGCTTAGCGCTTAGAGCGAGTACCGGGGAGCTGTTTTTT.